The entry below gives a single TCR beta chain sequence along with its context. In the source study's methods: Reference gene primer amplification yielded estimated nucleated cell counts. Clones were sequenced by immunoSEQ multiplex PCR, and TCRdb holds only the in-frame ones, with some missing. V and J calls and clone size come straight from that table; D and trimming were deduced from the DNA. Here the sample spans about 180,000 clones, over 70% being singletons. Participants spanned ages about 18 to 100 years and resided in around 25 US areas. The entry originates in a study of blood T cell repertoires in COVID-19. Study summary: The United States, Italy and Spain supplied acute and convalescent COVID-19 samples.

The V gene end was trimmed by 7 bases and the J gene end by 2 bases; junction bases not matched to a gene: 15. The CDR3 runs to 18 residues. CDR1 is SNHLY, CDR2 FYNNEI, per germline. The V gene is TRBV2, the J gene TRBJ2-1, with TRBD2 identical over 9 bases. Sequenced input: PBMCs or T cells enriched from blood (not recorded which). The clonotype comes from a woman aged 40 to 50 with acute COVID-19. The CDR3 sequence: CASTGGRAGRITYNEQFF. CDR3 coding DNA: TGTGCCAGCACCGGCGGGAGGGCCGGTCGAATCACCTACAATGAGCAGTTCTTC.